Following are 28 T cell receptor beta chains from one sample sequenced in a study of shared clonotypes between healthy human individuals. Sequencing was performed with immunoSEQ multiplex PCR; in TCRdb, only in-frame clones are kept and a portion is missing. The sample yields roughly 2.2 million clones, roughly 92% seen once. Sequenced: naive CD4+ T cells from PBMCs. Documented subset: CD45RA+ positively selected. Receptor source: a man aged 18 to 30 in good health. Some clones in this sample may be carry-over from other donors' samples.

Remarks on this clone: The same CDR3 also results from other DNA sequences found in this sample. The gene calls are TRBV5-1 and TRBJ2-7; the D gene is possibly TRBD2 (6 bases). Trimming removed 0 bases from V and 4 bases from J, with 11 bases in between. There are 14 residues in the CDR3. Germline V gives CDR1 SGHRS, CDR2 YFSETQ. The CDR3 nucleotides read TGCGCCAGCAGCTTGGAAGCCGGGACTTACGAGCAGTACTTC. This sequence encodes CASSLEAGTYEQYF.

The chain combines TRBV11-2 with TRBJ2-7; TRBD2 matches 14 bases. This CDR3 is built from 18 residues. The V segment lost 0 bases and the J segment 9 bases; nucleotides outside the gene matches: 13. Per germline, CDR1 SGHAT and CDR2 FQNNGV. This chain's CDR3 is CASSLDGQPTSGRASQYF. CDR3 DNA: TGTGCCAGCAGCTTAGATGGGCAGCCGACTAGCGGGAGGGCTTCGCAGTACTTC.

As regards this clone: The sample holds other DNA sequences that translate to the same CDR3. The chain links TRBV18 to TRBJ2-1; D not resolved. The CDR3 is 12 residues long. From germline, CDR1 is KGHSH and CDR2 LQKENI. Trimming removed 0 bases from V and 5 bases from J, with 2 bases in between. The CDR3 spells CASSPPHNEQFF. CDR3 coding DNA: TGTGCCAGCTCACCACCCCACAATGAGCAGTTCTTC.

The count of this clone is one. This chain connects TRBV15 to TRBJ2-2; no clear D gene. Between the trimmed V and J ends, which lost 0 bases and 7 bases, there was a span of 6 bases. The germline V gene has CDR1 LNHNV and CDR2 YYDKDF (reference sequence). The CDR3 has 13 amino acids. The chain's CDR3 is CATSRDPGGELFF. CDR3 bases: TGTGCCACCAGCAGAGATCCGGGCGGGGAGCTGTTTTTT.

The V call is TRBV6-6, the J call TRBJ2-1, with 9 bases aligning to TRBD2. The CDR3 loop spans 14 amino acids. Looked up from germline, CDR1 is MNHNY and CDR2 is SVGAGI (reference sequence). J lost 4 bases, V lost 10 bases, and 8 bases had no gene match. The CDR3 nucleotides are TGTGCCACCAGGACTAGCGCAAAATACAATGAGCAGTTCTTC. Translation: CATRTSAKYNEQFF.

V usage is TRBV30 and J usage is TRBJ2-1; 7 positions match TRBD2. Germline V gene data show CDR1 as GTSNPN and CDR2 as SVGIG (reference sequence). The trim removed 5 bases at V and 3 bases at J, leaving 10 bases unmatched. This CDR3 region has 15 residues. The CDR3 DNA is TGTGCCTGGGATGAGGCCCGCGGGGGCTACAATGAGCAGTTCTTC. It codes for CAWDEARGGYNEQFF.

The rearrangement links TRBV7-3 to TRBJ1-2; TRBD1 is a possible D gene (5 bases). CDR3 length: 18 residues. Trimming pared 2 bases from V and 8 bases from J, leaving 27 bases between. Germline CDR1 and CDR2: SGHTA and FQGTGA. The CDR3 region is CASSLAPDGARQTKGYTF. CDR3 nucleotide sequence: TGTGCCAGCAGCTTAGCCCCCGACGGAGCGCGACAGACTAAGGGCTACACCTTC.

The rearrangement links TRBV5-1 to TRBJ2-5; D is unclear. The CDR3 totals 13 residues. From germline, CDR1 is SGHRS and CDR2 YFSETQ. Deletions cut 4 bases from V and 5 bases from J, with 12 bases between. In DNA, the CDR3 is TGCGCCAGCAGCCCACAGTATTGGGAGACCCAGTACTTC. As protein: CASSPQYWETQYF.

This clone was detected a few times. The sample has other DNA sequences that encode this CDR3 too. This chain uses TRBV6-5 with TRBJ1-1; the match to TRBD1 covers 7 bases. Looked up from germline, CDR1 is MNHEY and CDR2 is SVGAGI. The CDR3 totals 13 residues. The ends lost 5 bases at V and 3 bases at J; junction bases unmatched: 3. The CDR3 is CASSRQGHTEAFF. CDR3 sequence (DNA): TGTGCCAGCAGTCGACAGGGACACACTGAAGCTTTCTTT.

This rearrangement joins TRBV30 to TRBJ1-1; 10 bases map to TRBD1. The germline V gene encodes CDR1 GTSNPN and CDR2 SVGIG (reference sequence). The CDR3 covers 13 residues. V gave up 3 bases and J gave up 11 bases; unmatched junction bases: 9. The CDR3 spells CAWRETGGAVAFF. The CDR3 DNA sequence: TGTGCCTGGAGAGAGACAGGGGGCGCGGTCGCTTTCTTT.

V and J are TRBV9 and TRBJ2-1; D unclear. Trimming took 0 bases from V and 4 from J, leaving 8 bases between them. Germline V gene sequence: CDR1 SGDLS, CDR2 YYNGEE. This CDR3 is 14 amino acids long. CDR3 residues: CASSVDAHYNEQFF. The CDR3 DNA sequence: TGTGCCAGCAGCGTAGATGCCCATTACAATGAGCAGTTCTTC.

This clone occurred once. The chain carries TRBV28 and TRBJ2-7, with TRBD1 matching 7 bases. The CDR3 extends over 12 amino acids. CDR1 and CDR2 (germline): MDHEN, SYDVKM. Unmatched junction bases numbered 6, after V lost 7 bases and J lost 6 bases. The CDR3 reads CASTVTGSEQYF. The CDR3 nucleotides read TGTGCCAGCACCGTGACAGGGTCCGAGCAGTACTTC.

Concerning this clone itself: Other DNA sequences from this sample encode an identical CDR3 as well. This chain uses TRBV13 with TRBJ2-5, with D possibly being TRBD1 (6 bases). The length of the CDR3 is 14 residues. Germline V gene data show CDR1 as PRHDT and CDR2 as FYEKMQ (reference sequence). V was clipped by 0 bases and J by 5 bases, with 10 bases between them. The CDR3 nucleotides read TGTGCCAGCAGCTTAGGACAGGGCGGCGAGACCCAGTACTTC. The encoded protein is CASSLGQGGETQYF.

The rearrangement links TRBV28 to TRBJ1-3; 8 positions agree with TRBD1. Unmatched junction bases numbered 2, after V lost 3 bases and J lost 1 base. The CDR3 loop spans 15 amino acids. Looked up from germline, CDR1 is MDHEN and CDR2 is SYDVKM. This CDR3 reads CASSFRTGSGNTIYF. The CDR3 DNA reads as TGTGCCAGCAGTTTCCGGACAGGGTCTGGAAACACCATATATTTT.

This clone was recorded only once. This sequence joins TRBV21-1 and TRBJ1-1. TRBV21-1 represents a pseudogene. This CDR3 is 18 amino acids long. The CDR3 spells CASSKEEYPLPTNTEAFF. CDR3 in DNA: TGTGCCAGCAGCAAAGAGGAGTACCCGCTCCCCACCAACACTGAAGCTTTCTTT.

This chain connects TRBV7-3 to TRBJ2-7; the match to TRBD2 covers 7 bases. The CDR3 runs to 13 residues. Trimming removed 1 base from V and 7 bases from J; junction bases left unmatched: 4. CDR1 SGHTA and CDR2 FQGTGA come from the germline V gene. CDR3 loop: CASSLNQGGEQYF. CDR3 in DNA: TGTGCCAGCAGCTTAAATCAGGGAGGGGAGCAGTACTTC.

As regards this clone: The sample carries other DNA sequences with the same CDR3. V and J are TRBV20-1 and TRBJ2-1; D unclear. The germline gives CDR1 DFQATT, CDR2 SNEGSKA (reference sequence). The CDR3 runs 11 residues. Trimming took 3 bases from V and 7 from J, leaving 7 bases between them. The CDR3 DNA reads TGCAGTGCTAGTCCCTTGAATGAGCAGTTCTTC. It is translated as CSASPLNEQFF.

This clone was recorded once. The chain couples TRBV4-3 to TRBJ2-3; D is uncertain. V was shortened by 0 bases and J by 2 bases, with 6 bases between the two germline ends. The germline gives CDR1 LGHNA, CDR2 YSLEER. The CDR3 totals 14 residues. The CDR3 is CASSQDGATDTQYF. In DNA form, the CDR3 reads TGCGCCAGCAGCCAAGATGGCGCCACAGATACGCAGTATTTT.

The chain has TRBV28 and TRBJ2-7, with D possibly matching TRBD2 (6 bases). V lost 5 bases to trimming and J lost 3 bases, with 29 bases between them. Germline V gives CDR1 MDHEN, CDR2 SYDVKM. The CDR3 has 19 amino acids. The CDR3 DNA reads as TGTGCCAGCAGTATATATATTAGGAGGGGCCCCAGCCAAATCTACGAGCAGTACTTC. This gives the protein CASSIYIRRGPSQIYEQYF.

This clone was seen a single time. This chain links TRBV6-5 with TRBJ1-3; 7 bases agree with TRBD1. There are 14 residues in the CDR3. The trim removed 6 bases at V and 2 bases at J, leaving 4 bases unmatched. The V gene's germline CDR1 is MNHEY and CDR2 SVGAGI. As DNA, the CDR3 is TGTGCCAGCAGAGAGGGGACAGCTGGAAACACCATATATTTT. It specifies CASREGTAGNTIYF.

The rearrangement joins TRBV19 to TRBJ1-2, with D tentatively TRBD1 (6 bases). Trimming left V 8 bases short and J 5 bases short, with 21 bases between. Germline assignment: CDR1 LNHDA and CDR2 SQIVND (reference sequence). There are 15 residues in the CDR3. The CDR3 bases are TGTGCCAGTGACGTTGGGGACACTAGACGTTATGGCTACACCTTC. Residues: CASDVGDTRRYGYTF.

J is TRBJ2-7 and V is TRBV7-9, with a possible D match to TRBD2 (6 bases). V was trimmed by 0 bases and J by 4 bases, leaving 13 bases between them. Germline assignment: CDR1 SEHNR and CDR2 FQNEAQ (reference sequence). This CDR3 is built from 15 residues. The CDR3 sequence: CASSLAPVGTYEQYF. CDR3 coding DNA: TGTGCCAGCAGCTTAGCGCCTGTAGGGACTTACGAGCAGTACTTC.

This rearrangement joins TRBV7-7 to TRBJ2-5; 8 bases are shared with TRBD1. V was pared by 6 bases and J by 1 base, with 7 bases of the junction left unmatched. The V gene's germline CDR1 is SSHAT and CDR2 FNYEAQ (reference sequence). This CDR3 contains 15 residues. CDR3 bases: TGTGCCAGCAGTTTCCAACAGGGGGTCCAAGAGACCCAGTACTTC. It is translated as CASSFQQGVQETQYF.

The CDR3, as DNA: TGTGCCAGCAGTTTTGGGTTCTCTGGGGCCAACGTCCTGACTTTC. Amino acids: CASSFGFSGANVLTF. The V gene is TRBV28, the J gene TRBJ2-6; D not resolved. The CDR3 contains 15 residues. Germline CDR1 MDHEN, CDR2 SYDVKM. The V and J ends lost 3 bases and 0 bases respectively, with 6 bases between them.

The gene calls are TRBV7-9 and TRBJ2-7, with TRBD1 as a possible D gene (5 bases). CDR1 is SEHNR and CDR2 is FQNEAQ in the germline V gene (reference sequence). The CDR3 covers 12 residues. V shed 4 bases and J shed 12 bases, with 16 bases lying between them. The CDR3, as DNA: TGTGCCAGCAGCTCCGGAAGGGGTATTTGGTACTTC. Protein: CASSSGRGIWYF.

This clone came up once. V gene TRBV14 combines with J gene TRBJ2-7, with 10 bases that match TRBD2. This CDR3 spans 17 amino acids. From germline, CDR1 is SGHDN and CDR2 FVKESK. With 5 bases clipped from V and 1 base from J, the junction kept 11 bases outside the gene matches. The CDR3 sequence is CASSLRPGLATSYEQYF. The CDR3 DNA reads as TGTGCCAGCAGCTTGCGACCGGGACTAGCGACATCCTACGAGCAGTACTTC.

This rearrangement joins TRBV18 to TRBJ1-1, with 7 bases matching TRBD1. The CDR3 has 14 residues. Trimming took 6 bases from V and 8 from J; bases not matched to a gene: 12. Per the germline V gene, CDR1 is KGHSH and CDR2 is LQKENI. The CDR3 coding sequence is TGTGCCAGCTCCCCTCAGGGGACAGTCAACGAAGCTTTCTTT. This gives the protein CASSPQGTVNEAFF.

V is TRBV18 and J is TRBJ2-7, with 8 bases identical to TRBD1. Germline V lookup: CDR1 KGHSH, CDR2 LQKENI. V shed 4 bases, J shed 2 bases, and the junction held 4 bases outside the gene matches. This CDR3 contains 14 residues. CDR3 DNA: TGTGCCAGCTCACAGGGACAGGTCCCCTACGAGCAGTACTTC. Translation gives CASSQGQVPYEQYF. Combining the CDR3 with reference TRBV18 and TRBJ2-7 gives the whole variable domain NAGVMQNPRHLVRRRGQEARLRCSPMKGHSHVYWYRQLPEEGLKFMVYLQKENIIDESGMPKERFSAEFPKEGPSILRIQQVVRGDSAAYFCASSQGQVPYEQYFGPGTRLTVT.